Each of the 9 T cell receptor beta chains below was sequenced from the same sample in a study of shared clonotypes between healthy human individuals. Naive CD8 cells, CD45RO-negative and positively selected for CCR7, excluded terminally differentiated effector memory CD45RA+ cells. The repertoire was sequenced with immunoSEQ multiplex PCR; TCRdb's copy has only in-frame clones and lacks some. The sample has roughly 2,000,000 clones; approximately 94% are singletons. Sequencing was performed on naive CD8+ T cells sorted from blood. All receptors come from a man younger than 35 in good health.

The V and J genes are TRBV5-4 and TRBJ2-5; 16 positions agree with TRBD2. The CDR3 sequence is 17 residues long. Germline loops: CDR1 SGHNT, CDR2 YYREEE (reference sequence). Losses at the gene ends were 4 bases for V and 2 bases for J; bases not matched to a gene: 5. CDR3 in amino acids: CASSMTGLAGGQETQYF. The CDR3, as DNA: TGTGCCAGCAGCATGACGGGACTAGCGGGGGGGCAAGAGACCCAGTACTTC.

In regard to this clone: The sample contains more than one DNA sequence encoding this CDR3. The chain carries TRBV19 and TRBJ2-7; maybe TRBD1 (5 bases). CDR3 size: 14 residues. Trimming pared 2 bases from V and 2 bases from J, leaving 10 bases between. The V gene's germline CDR1 is LNHDA and CDR2 SQIVND (reference sequence). The CDR3 nucleotides read TGTGCCAGTAGTATACAGGGCCCAACCTACGAGCAGTACTTC. It specifies CASSIQGPTYEQYF.

This chain connects TRBV28 to TRBJ2-7; 12 bases map to TRBD1. Germline lookup yields CDR1 MDHEN and CDR2 SYDVKM. V lost 3 bases, J lost 0 bases, and 0 bases stayed unmatched. The CDR3 consists of 15 residues. The DNA of the CDR3 is TGTGCCAGCAGTTTGGGACAGGGGGCCTCCTACGAGCAGTACTTC. Translation gives CASSLGQGASYEQYF.

J is TRBJ1-1 and V is TRBV27; 7 bases are a match to TRBD1. Germline V gene sequence: CDR1 MNHEY, CDR2 SMNVEV (reference sequence). This CDR3 is 16 amino acids long. V lost 4 bases to trimming and J lost 0 bases; unmatched junction nucleotides: 8. The CDR3 loop reads CASSSGGALLNTEAFF. CDR3 nucleotides: TGTGCCAGCAGTTCAGGGGGTGCACTCTTGAACACTGAAGCTTTCTTT.

CDR3 sequence reads: CASSSRKLAGGPEDTQYF. CDR3 bases: TGTGCCAGCAGCTCCCGGAAGCTAGCGGGAGGGCCAGAGGATACGCAGTATTTT. V is TRBV5-6 and J is TRBJ2-3, with 12 bases that match TRBD2. Per the germline V gene, CDR1 is SGHDT and CDR2 is YYEEEE. The CDR3 is made up of 18 amino acids. V dropped 3 bases and J dropped 6; count of bases not matched to a gene: 14. The variable domain in full, completed from reference TRBV5-6 and TRBJ2-3, reads DAGVTQSPTHLIKTRGQQVTLRCSPKSGHDTVSWYQQALGQGPQFIFQYYEEEERQRGNFPDRFSGHQFPNYSSELNVNALLLGDSALYLCASSSRKLAGGPEDTQYFGPGTRLTVL.

V is TRBV30 and J is TRBJ2-1; TRBD1 or TRBD2 may be the D gene (5 bases each). This CDR3 has 13 residues. Germline CDR1 GTSNPN, CDR2 SVGIG (reference sequence). Between the trimmed V and J ends, which lost 1 base and 7 bases, there was a span of 11 bases. The CDR3 nucleotides are TGTGCCTGGAGTGCGGACTGGGGGAATGAGCAGTTCTTC. It is translated as CAWSADWGNEQFF.

The gene calls are TRBV5-1 and TRBJ2-3; D is undetermined. Looked up from germline, CDR1 is SGHRS and CDR2 is YFSETQ. V lost 4 bases to trimming and J lost 1 base, with 19 bases between them. The CDR3 has 17 residues. The CDR3 reads CASSPSSSARRTDTQYF. The CDR3 DNA reads TGCGCCAGCAGCCCATCCTCCAGCGCGCGCCGCACAGATACGCAGTATTTT.

The rearrangement uses TRBV5-4 and TRBJ2-1; no clear D. With 0 bases removed from V and 0 bases from J, the gap between germline ends came to 7 bases. The germline V gene encodes CDR1 SGHNT and CDR2 YYREEE (reference sequence). The CDR3 spans 15 residues. The chain's CDR3 is CASSLDQSSYNEQFF. The CDR3 DNA reads as TGTGCCAGCAGCTTGGACCAGAGCTCCTACAATGAGCAGTTCTTC.

J is TRBJ2-1 and V is TRBV4-3; D might be TRBD2 (6 bases). The germline V gene encodes CDR1 LGHNA and CDR2 YSLEER. The CDR3 consists of 19 residues. Between the trimmed V and J ends, which lost 8 bases and 1 base, there was a span of 27 bases. The CDR3 DNA reads as TGCGCCAGCGCCCTCACTAGCTCATATACCATTGGTTCCTACAATGAGCAGTTCTTC. It yields the protein CASALTSSYTIGSYNEQFF.